This is a list of T cell receptor beta chains from one sample in a study of T-cell memory formation after mild COVID-19. TCRdb independently ran MiXCR on the 5' RACE reads; one entry per CDR3 protein. Of a few hundred thousand distinct CDR3 sequences in the sample, around 24% were seen once. The sequenced sample was PBMCs or a T cell subset sorted from them (not recorded which). The receptors originated from an adult woman who had mild COVID-19 (a few samples of this study predate the infection). Cell type and time point are not known. Each CDR3 is given with its conserved first and last residue. The order of the fields is J gene, clone size, D gene, V gene, CDR3 protein, CDR3 DNA. The D gene is left open where the match is weak. Clone size is stated in some rows and not others, as once, few, many or a class when expanded.

j_gene: TRBJ2-7
abundance: few
d_gene: TRBD1
v_gene: TRBV29-1
CDR3aa: CSVSDRGSYEQYF
CDR3nt: TGCAGCGTCTCGGACAGGGGGTCCTACGAGCAGTACTTC

j_gene: TRBJ1-2
abundance: few
d_gene: NA
v_gene: TRBV5-6
CDR3aa: CASSSYLSYRAYGYTF
CDR3nt: TGTGCCAGCAGCTCTTACCTCAGCTACAGGGCCTATGGCTACACCTTC

j_gene: TRBJ2-7
abundance: few
d_gene: TRBD2
v_gene: TRBV6-5
CDR3aa: CASSYSGITYEQYF
CDR3nt: TGTGCCAGCAGTTACAGCGGGATTACCTACGAGCAGTACTTC

j_gene: TRBJ2-7
abundance: few
d_gene: TRBD1
v_gene: TRBV5-1
CDR3aa: CASSPDRGSDEQYF
CDR3nt: TGCGCCAGCAGCCCGGACAGGGGGTCGGACGAGCAGTACTTC

j_gene: TRBJ2-3
abundance: NA
d_gene: NA
v_gene: TRBV6-5
CDR3aa: CASSPRPAHGTDTQYF
CDR3nt: TGTGCCAGCAGCCCCCGACCCGCCCACGGCACAGATACGCAGTATTTT

j_gene: TRBJ2-7
abundance: NA
d_gene: NA
v_gene: TRBV29-1
CDR3aa: CSVEEGRGHYEQYF
CDR3nt: TGCAGCGTTGAAGAAGGCCGGGGGCATTACGAGCAGTACTTC

j_gene: TRBJ2-7
abundance: few
d_gene: TRBD1
v_gene: TRBV18
CDR3aa: CASSAGTGQVVGEQYF
CDR3nt: TGTGCCAGCTCAGCAGGAACTGGACAGGTTGTGGGCGAGCAGTACTTC

j_gene: TRBJ2-6
abundance: few
d_gene: NA
v_gene: TRBV5-1
CDR3aa: CASSLEAGLSGANVLTF
CDR3nt: TGCGCCAGCAGCTTGGAGGCAGGGCTCTCTGGGGCCAACGTCCTGACTTTC

j_gene: TRBJ1-1
abundance: NA
d_gene: TRBD1
v_gene: TRBV7-2
CDR3aa: CASSMTGRMNTEAFF
CDR3nt: TGTGCCAGCAGCATGACAGGGAGGATGAACACTGAAGCTTTCTTT

j_gene: TRBJ1-2
abundance: NA
d_gene: TRBD1
v_gene: TRBV15
CDR3aa: CATSSADRGLYGYTF
CDR3nt: TGTGCCACCAGCAGTGCGGACAGGGGGCTCTATGGCTACACCTTC

j_gene: TRBJ2-5
abundance: NA
d_gene: NA
v_gene: TRBV15
CDR3aa: CATSREGSARETQYF
CDR3nt: TGTGCCACCAGCAGAGAGGGGTCGGCTCGAGAGACCCAGTACTTC

j_gene: TRBJ1-5
abundance: few
d_gene: NA
v_gene: TRBV6-5
CDR3aa: CASSYSGASNQPQHF
CDR3nt: TGTGCCAGCAGTTACTCAGGGGCGAGCAATCAGCCCCAGCATTTT

j_gene: TRBJ2-1
abundance: NA
d_gene: TRBD2
v_gene: TRBV3-1
CDR3aa: CASSQGLAGGHGVEQFF
CDR3nt: TGTGCCAGCAGCCAAGGCCTAGCGGGGGGCCATGGCGTCGAGCAGTTCTTC

j_gene: TRBJ2-5
abundance: few
d_gene: NA
v_gene: TRBV12-3/TRBV12-4
CDR3aa: CASSFTRETQYF
CDR3nt: TGTGCCAGCAGCTTCACCCGGGAGACCCAGTACTTC

j_gene: TRBJ2-7
abundance: few
d_gene: TRBD1
v_gene: TRBV5-1
CDR3aa: CASSLTPIQGFANYEQYF
CDR3nt: TGCGCCAGCAGCTTGACCCCGATACAGGGGTTTGCGAACTACGAGCAGTACTTC

j_gene: TRBJ1-1
abundance: few
d_gene: NA
v_gene: TRBV21-1
CDR3aa: CASSKDPPGQGNTEAFF
CDR3nt: TGTGCCAGCAGCAAAGACCCGCCGGGACAGGGGAACACTGAAGCTTTCTTT

j_gene: TRBJ2-2
abundance: few
d_gene: TRBD1
v_gene: TRBV2
CDR3aa: CASRGQGPGELFF
CDR3nt: TGTGCCAGCAGAGGACAGGGGCCCGGGGAGCTGTTTTTT

j_gene: TRBJ1-3
abundance: NA
d_gene: NA
v_gene: TRBV20-1
CDR3aa: CSVGRPGNTIYF
CDR3nt: TGCAGTGTCGGGCGACCCGGAAACACCATATATTTT

j_gene: TRBJ2-2
abundance: NA
d_gene: TRBD2
v_gene: TRBV19
CDR3aa: CASLQGGGSTGELFF
CDR3nt: TGTGCCAGCCTCCAGGGCGGGGGAAGCACCGGGGAGCTGTTTTTT

j_gene: TRBJ2-3
abundance: NA
d_gene: NA
v_gene: TRBV18
CDR3aa: CASGRAADTQYF
CDR3nt: TGTGCCAGCGGAAGGGCGGCAGATACGCAGTATTTT

j_gene: TRBJ1-1
abundance: NA
d_gene: TRBD1
v_gene: TRBV4-1
CDR3aa: CASSRAGGQGVTEAFF
CDR3nt: TGCGCCAGCAGCCGGGCGGGGGGACAGGGGGTAACTGAAGCTTTCTTT

j_gene: TRBJ2-6
abundance: NA
d_gene: NA
v_gene: TRBV5-4
CDR3aa: CASSLIDSGANVLTF
CDR3nt: TGTGCCAGCAGCTTGATAGACTCTGGGGCCAACGTCCTGACTTTC

j_gene: TRBJ2-5
abundance: NA
d_gene: TRBD1
v_gene: TRBV12-3/TRBV12-4
CDR3aa: CASSLHPGTGQETQYF
CDR3nt: TGTGCCAGCAGCCTACACCCCGGGACAGGCCAAGAGACCCAGTACTTC

j_gene: TRBJ2-3
abundance: NA
d_gene: NA
v_gene: TRBV7-2
CDR3aa: CASSLFLAGTDTQYF
CDR3nt: TGTGCCAGCAGCTTATTCTTGGCAGGCACAGATACGCAGTATTTT

j_gene: TRBJ1-1
abundance: NA
d_gene: TRBD1
v_gene: TRBV5-1
CDR3aa: CASSLAGGWSTEAFF
CDR3nt: TGCGCCAGCAGCTTGGCAGGGGGCTGGAGCACTGAAGCTTTCTTT

j_gene: TRBJ2-3
abundance: few
d_gene: TRBD1
v_gene: TRBV7-3
CDR3aa: CASSLTSARTGGLVDTQYF
CDR3nt: TGTGCCAGCAGCTTAACGTCGGCTCGGACAGGGGGCCTAGTCGATACGCAGTATTTT

j_gene: TRBJ1-2
abundance: few
d_gene: NA
v_gene: TRBV12-3/TRBV12-4
CDR3aa: CASSLSDSRRSGYTF
CDR3nt: TGTGCCAGCAGTTTATCTGACAGTAGAAGGTCTGGCTACACCTTC

j_gene: TRBJ2-7
abundance: NA
d_gene: TRBD2
v_gene: TRBV12-3/TRBV12-4
CDR3aa: CASSLILASEQYF
CDR3nt: TGTGCCAGCAGTCTCATACTAGCGTCCGAGCAGTACTTC

j_gene: TRBJ2-7
abundance: few
d_gene: TRBD2
v_gene: TRBV5-1
CDR3aa: CASSLTSGGPFGEQYF
CDR3nt: TGCGCCAGCAGCTTGACTAGCGGGGGCCCTTTTGGGGAGCAGTACTTC

j_gene: TRBJ1-1
abundance: few
d_gene: NA
v_gene: TRBV5-5
CDR3aa: CASKRTAAMVNTEAFF
CDR3nt: TGTGCCAGCAAACGGACTGCAGCCATGGTGAACACTGAAGCTTTCTTT

j_gene: TRBJ2-1
abundance: NA
d_gene: TRBD2
v_gene: TRBV2
CDR3aa: CASRGLGLGEQFF
CDR3nt: TGTGCCAGCAGGGGACTAGGCTTGGGTGAGCAGTTCTTC

j_gene: TRBJ1-1
abundance: NA
d_gene: TRBD1
v_gene: TRBV11-3
CDR3aa: CASSLGGQGARFTEAFF
CDR3nt: TGTGCCAGCAGCTTAGGGGGACAGGGGGCGCGTTTCACTGAAGCTTTCTTT

j_gene: TRBJ1-1
abundance: NA
d_gene: TRBD1
v_gene: TRBV11-2
CDR3aa: CASSSRRTGMNTEAFF
CDR3nt: TGTGCCAGCAGCTCAAGACGGACAGGTATGAACACTGAAGCTTTCTTT

j_gene: TRBJ1-2
abundance: NA
d_gene: NA
v_gene: TRBV3-1
CDR3aa: CASSQVSGGGYTF
CDR3nt: TGTGCCAGCAGCCAAGTTTCGGGAGGTGGCTACACCTTC

j_gene: TRBJ2-7
abundance: NA
d_gene: TRBD2
v_gene: TRBV4-3
CDR3aa: CASSPEAGPYEQYF
CDR3nt: TGCGCCAGCAGCCCCGAAGCGGGGCCCTACGAGCAGTACTTC

j_gene: TRBJ2-3
abundance: NA
d_gene: NA
v_gene: TRBV6-5
CDR3aa: CASIASSTDTQYF
CDR3nt: TGTGCCAGCATAGCGAGTAGCACAGATACGCAGTATTTT

j_gene: TRBJ2-2
abundance: few
d_gene: NA
v_gene: TRBV5-5
CDR3aa: CASSSLITGELFF
CDR3nt: TGTGCCAGCAGCTCTCTCATAACCGGGGAGCTGTTTTTT

j_gene: TRBJ1-1
abundance: few
d_gene: TRBD1
v_gene: TRBV7-2
CDR3aa: CASSLPGQGKGLNTEAFF
CDR3nt: TGTGCCAGCAGCTTACCGGGACAGGGAAAGGGGCTGAACACTGAAGCTTTCTTT

j_gene: TRBJ1-2
abundance: once
d_gene: NA
v_gene: TRBV7-2
CDR3aa: CASSLEQSNYGYTF
CDR3nt: TGTGCCAGCAGCCTAGAACAATCTAACTATGGCTACACCTTC

j_gene: TRBJ2-5
abundance: few
d_gene: TRBD1
v_gene: TRBV6-6
CDR3aa: CASSRQGPETQYF
CDR3nt: TGTGCCAGCAGTCGACAGGGCCCAGAGACCCAGTACTTC

j_gene: TRBJ2-4
abundance: few
d_gene: NA
v_gene: TRBV6-2/TRBV6-3
CDR3aa: CASSISGYIAKNIQYF
CDR3nt: TGTGCCAGCAGTATCAGCGGATACATAGCCAAAAACATTCAGTACTTC

j_gene: TRBJ1-2
abundance: few
d_gene: TRBD1
v_gene: TRBV7-2
CDR3aa: CASSLVGTGTAYGYTF
CDR3nt: TGTGCCAGCAGCTTAGTGGGGACAGGCACCGCCTATGGCTACACCTTC

j_gene: TRBJ2-7
abundance: few
d_gene: NA
v_gene: TRBV29-1
CDR3aa: CSVEDRAVSSYEQYF
CDR3nt: TGCAGCGTTGAAGATCGGGCAGTAAGCTCCTACGAGCAGTACTTC

j_gene: TRBJ1-1
abundance: few
d_gene: NA
v_gene: TRBV6-5
CDR3aa: CASSYSGGFNTEAFF
CDR3nt: TGTGCCAGCAGTTACTCGGGGGGATTTAACACTGAAGCTTTCTTT

j_gene: TRBJ2-5
abundance: few
d_gene: NA
v_gene: TRBV5-1
CDR3aa: CASSLALVGETQYF
CDR3nt: TGCGCCAGCAGCTTGGCCTTAGTTGGGGAGACCCAGTACTTC

j_gene: TRBJ2-3
abundance: NA
d_gene: TRBD2
v_gene: TRBV24-1
CDR3aa: CATSESRGGRTDTQYF
CDR3nt: TGTGCCACCAGTGAATCCCGGGGGGGCCGGACAGATACGCAGTATTTT